This TCR beta chain stems from a study of beta chain features in type 1 diabetes. Study findings and constraints: In comparison with healthy donors, patients had naive, central memory and Treg TCRB repertoires that appeared more similar. Shortening that was moderate but significant affected the TCRB CDR3s of Type 1 diabetes patients in all four CD4+ subsets.

One heparinised blood draw, averaging about 0.11 L, came from each donor. The authors sorted CD4+ naive, central memory, regulatory and stem cell-like memory cells via CD45RO/CCR7/CD25/CD127/CD95/CD27. The purity of all sorted populations exceeded 95%. CDR1 SNHLY and CDR2 FYNNEI come from the germline V gene. This CDR3 has 14 residues. V shed 11 bases and J shed 0 bases, with 14 bases lying between them. Expressed TCRB transcripts were sequenced because the isolated RNA had all been reverse transcribed beforehand. The repertoire was sequenced with immunoSEQ multiplex PCR; TCRdb's copy has only in-frame clones and lacks some. The table has 640,000 or so clones, 13% seen once. As regards this clone: Its specificity is not known.

The sample consisted of naive CD4+ T cells from blood. The gene calls are TRBV2 and TRBJ2-1, with D perhaps TRBD1 (7 bases). This TCR came from a man younger than 30 with type 1 diabetes. CDR3 nucleotides: TGTGCCGGAGGGACAGACCTCTCCTACAATGAGCAGTTCTTC. Protein sequence: CAGGTDLSYNEQFF. Variable domain in full (rest from reference TRBV2 and TRBJ2-1): EPEVTQTPSHQVTQMGQEVILRCVPISNHLYFYWYRQILGQKVEFLVSFYNNEISEKSEIFDDQFSVERPDGSNFTLKIRSTKLEDSAMYFCAGGTDLSYNEQFFGPGTRLTVL.